This paragraph covers one T cell receptor beta chain sequence. Its antigen is as yet unknown. The sample is drawn from a study of identical twins. Study observations and caveats: In zero-insertion analyses, partial confounding could arise from invariant MAIT and iNKT cells. Out-of-frame alpha sequences shared between twins exhibited an excess of low generation probability.

The CDR3 totals 12 residues. Trimming took 10 bases from V and 5 from J, leaving 15 bases between them. CDR1 is MDHEN, CDR2 SYDVKM, per germline. TCRdb ran MiXCR on the 5' RACE reads and lists one entry per CDR3 protein. The table shows fewer than 500,000 distinct CDR3 sequences, with approximately 15% occurring only once. These sequences were also reported in another study, on yellow fever vaccine responses in identical twins.

This TCR was recovered from a woman between 18 and 30 years old in good health. Sequences were obtained from CD4+ T cells sorted from blood. V gene TRBV28 combines with J gene TRBJ2-7; the D is unclear. As DNA, the CDR3 is TGTGCCACCCGGGTAGTGGGCAACGAGCAGTACTTC. This codes for CATRVVGNEQYF.